The 10 T cell receptor beta chains in this list originate from one sample, sequenced in a study of cytomegalovirus exposure and HLA in healthy donors. The PCR was carried out with 60 Vbeta primers and 13 Jbeta primers. The protocol was immunoSEQ multiplex PCR, while the TCRdb copy is restricted to in-frame clones and leaves out a portion. The sample includes around 150,000 clones, approximately 8.9% of them seen just once. The sample taken for sequencing was PBMCs. The receptors derive from a woman aged 40 to 49 in good health and CMV-seropositive.

There are a few counts of this clone. The V and J genes are TRBV7-9 and TRBJ1-1; perhaps TRBD1 as D (5 bases). Germline V gene data show CDR1 as SEHNR and CDR2 as FQNEAQ (reference sequence). The CDR3 covers 17 residues. Trimming took off 5 bases at V and 0 bases at J, with 19 bases between the two ends. Here the CDR3 reads CASSQDRVTTMNTEAFF. CDR3 nucleotides: TGTGCCAGCAGCCAAGACAGAGTAACCACCATGAACACTGAAGCTTTCTTT.

V gene TRBV5-1 combines with J gene TRBJ2-7; TRBD1 matches at 7 bases. CDR3 size: 13 residues. J was trimmed by 2 bases and V by 1 base; bases with no gene match: 0. In germline, CDR1 is SGHRS, CDR2 YFSETQ. CDR3 coding DNA: TGCGCCAGCAGCTTGCAGGGGGCCTACGAGCAGTACTTC. Amino acids: CASSLQGAYEQYF.

This clone was seen a handful of times. The chain joins TRBV6-5 to TRBJ1-2; 10 bases fit TRBD1. Trimming removed 4 bases from V and 4 bases from J; junction bases left unmatched: 9. Germline V gene lookup returns CDR1 MNHEY and CDR2 SVGAGI. The CDR3 runs to 16 residues. CDR3 coding DNA: TGTGCCAGCAGTTTAACAGAGACAGGGGGCGTCTATGGCTACACCTTC. This sequence encodes CASSLTETGGVYGYTF.

This clone has a handful of counts. This chain links TRBV6-5 with TRBJ2-2; 7 bases map to TRBD1. Germline trimming cut 11 bases from V and 4 bases from J; bases unmatched to any gene: 10. This CDR3 has 14 residues. The germline V gene encodes CDR1 MNHEY and CDR2 SVGAGI. CDR3 protein: CASNQAGGTGELFF. CDR3 coding DNA: TGTGCCTCAAACCAGGCAGGGGGCACCGGGGAGCTGTTTTTT.

The chain employs TRBV7-2 and TRBJ1-6; tentatively, D is TRBD1 (5 bases). CDR3 length: 15 residues. Deletions cut 1 base from V and 6 bases from J, with 10 bases between. Germline values: CDR1 SGHTA, CDR2 FQGNSA. The chain's CDR3 is CASSLDWGLNSPLHF. The DNA of the CDR3 is TGTGCCAGCAGCTTAGATTGGGGCCTTAATTCACCCCTCCACTTT.

The rearrangement joins TRBV5-5 to TRBJ2-7, with D unresolved. The CDR3 contains 14 residues. Trimming removed 1 base from V and 2 bases from J, with 10 bases in between. Germline CDR1 is SGHKS and CDR2 is YYEKEE (reference sequence). CDR3 DNA: TGTGCCAGCAGCTTGCTAGGCAGAACCTACGAGCAGTACTTC. It specifies CASSLLGRTYEQYF.

On this clone itself: The same CDR3 arises from other DNA sequences in this sample as well. This chain links TRBV29-1 with TRBJ1-4, with TRBD1 as a possible D gene (6 bases). Germline V gene data show CDR1 as SQVTM and CDR2 as ANQGSEA. The V end lost 7 bases, the J end lost 6 bases, and 21 bases lay between the germline ends. CDR3 length equals 15 residues. The CDR3 loop is CSAIRYQGPDEKLFF. CDR3 nucleotides: TGCAGCGCTATCCGATACCAGGGGCCGGATGAAAAACTGTTTTTT.

This clone has more than one count but fewer than ten. The rearrangement joins TRBV6-1 to TRBJ1-2; maybe TRBD1 (5 bases). V lost 4 bases, J lost 6 bases, and 12 bases lay in between. The CDR3 is made up of 13 amino acids. Germline CDR1 and CDR2: MNHNS and SASEGT. Here the CDR3 DNA reads TGTGCCAGCAGTGCCAACAGGATAGATGGCTACACCTTC. It is translated as CASSANRIDGYTF.

This chain joins TRBV19 and TRBJ1-5; D call uncertain. Trimming removed 0 bases from V and 7 bases from J, with 13 bases in between. Looked up from germline, CDR1 is LNHDA and CDR2 is SQIVND (reference sequence). The CDR3 sequence is 15 residues long. The CDR3 region is CASSIDGSGEQPQHF. CDR3 coding DNA: TGTGCCAGTAGTATAGACGGTTCCGGGGAACAGCCCCAGCATTTT. The full variable domain, in which reference TRBV19 and TRBJ1-5 provide the parts outside the CDR3, is DGGITQSPKYLFRKEGQNVTLSCEQNLNHDAMYWYRQDPGQGLRLIYYSQIVNDFQKGDIAEGYSVSREKKESFPLTVTSAQKNPTAFYLCASSIDGSGEQPQHFGDGTRLSIL.

The J gene is TRBJ1-4, the V gene TRBV6-5; 8 bases are shared with TRBD1. The CDR3 has 15 residues. Germline assignment: CDR1 MNHEY and CDR2 SVGAGI. After removal of 6 bases from V and 3 bases from J, the junction contained 6 bases not matched to a gene. In nucleotides, the CDR3 is TGTGCCAGCAGACCCAGGGGGCTTCCTAATGAAAAACTGTTTTTT. Residues: CASRPRGLPNEKLFF.